The clone carrying this TCR beta chain is a singleton in its sample. The source of the sample is a study of blood T cell repertoires in COVID-19. Study at large: PBMCs, B-cell-depleted T cells, or T cells provided the cDNA or gDNA that made up the material.

Trimming stripped 5 bases from V and 8 bases from J, with 18 bases between. The CDR3 runs to 15 residues. Germline V gene lookup returns CDR1 KGHSH and CDR2 LQKENI. Only in-frame clones appear in the TCRdb table, and some are missing; sequencing was by immunoSEQ multiplex PCR. The profile shows around 150,000 clones, around 73% of them singletons. The sequenced sample consisted of peripheral blood. The source of this sequence is a man aged 55 to 70 who had recovered from COVID-19. V and J are TRBV18 and TRBJ1-4, with D possibly TRBD1 on 5 matching bases. CDR3 bases: TGTGCCAGCTCATCCCTAGAAGGGGCCGGCGAAAAACTGTTTTTT. Translating it yields CASSSLEGAGEKLFF.